This is a list of T cell receptor beta chains from one sample in a study of response to subunit inactivated influenza vaccine. TCRdb called the RT-PCR reads again in MiXCR, with one record for every CDR3 protein. Here the sample spans a few hundred thousand distinct CDR3 sequences, approximately 15% being singletons. The starting material was PBMCs from blood, obtained approximately 12 days after vaccination. The receptors were gathered from a man aged 45-65 years who received an inactivated influenza vaccine. Each CDR3 is given with its conserved first and last residue. The order of the fields is V gene, D gene, J gene, clone size, CDR3 protein. The D gene is left open where the match is weak. Size is stated for part of the rows, as once, few or many counts, or as a class when the clone is expanded.

TRBV6-5	NA	TRBJ2-2	few	CASSFSRDLANTGELFF
TRBV7-2	NA	TRBJ2-7	NA	CASSLTVSGEQYF
TRBV11-2	NA	TRBJ2-1	many	CASSLGRNNEQFF
TRBV29-1	TRBD2	TRBJ2-5	NA	CSAATTSVQETQYF
TRBV3-1	TRBD2	TRBJ2-1	many	CASSIAGGPDPEQFF
TRBV7-2	TRBD1	TRBJ2-1	NA	CASSHGQVPSLNEQFF
TRBV5-1	TRBD1	TRBJ2-5	NA	CASSFQGARQETQYF
TRBV20-1	TRBD2	TRBJ2-1	few	CSARGPSGNYNEQFF
TRBV6-5	NA	TRBJ1-2	few	CASSYSAGGGYTF
TRBV4-3	TRBD1	TRBJ2-1	NA	CASSQGDRNNEQFF
TRBV11-2	NA	TRBJ2-7	few	CASSLGEDLGGTTYEQYF
TRBV10-3	TRBD1	TRBJ2-2	few	CAISGQVSNTGELFF
TRBV6-1	TRBD1	TRBJ2-1	once	CASRKTGQGFHNEHFF
TRBV27	NA	TRBJ2-3	NA	CASIPSAGWGTDTQYF
TRBV5-1	TRBD1	TRBJ2-5	NA	CASSNSGGQETQYF
TRBV14	TRBD2	TRBJ2-1	NA	CASSQDRGLAGYNEQFF
TRBV12-3/TRBV12-4	NA	TRBJ2-7	few	CASSLARETKRQYF
TRBV27	TRBD2	TRBJ2-2	NA	CASSLRGGPAGELFF
TRBV5-1	NA	TRBJ1-1	many	CASSFYYTDTEAFF
TRBV7-8	TRBD2	TRBJ2-3	many	CASSLALAGGTDTQYF
TRBV24-1	NA	TRBJ2-1	NA	CATSDKGPSGDEQFF
TRBV9	TRBD2	TRBJ2-7	few	CASSVAPAGGVYEQYF